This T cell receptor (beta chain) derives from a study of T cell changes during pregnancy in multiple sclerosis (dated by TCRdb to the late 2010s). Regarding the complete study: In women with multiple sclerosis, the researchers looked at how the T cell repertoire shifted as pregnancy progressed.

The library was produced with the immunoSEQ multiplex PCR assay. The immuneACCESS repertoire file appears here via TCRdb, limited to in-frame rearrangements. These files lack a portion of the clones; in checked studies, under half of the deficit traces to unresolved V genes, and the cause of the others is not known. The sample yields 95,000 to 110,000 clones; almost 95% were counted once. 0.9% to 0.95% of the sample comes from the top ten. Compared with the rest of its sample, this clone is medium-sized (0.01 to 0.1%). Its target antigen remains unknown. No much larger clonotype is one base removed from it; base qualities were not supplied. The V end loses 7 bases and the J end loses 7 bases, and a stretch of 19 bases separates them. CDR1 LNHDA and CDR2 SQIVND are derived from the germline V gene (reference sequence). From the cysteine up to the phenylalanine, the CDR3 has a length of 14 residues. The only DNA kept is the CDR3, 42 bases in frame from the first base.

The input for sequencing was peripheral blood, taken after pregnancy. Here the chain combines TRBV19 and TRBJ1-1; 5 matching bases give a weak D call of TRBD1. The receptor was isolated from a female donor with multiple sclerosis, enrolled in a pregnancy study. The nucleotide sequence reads TGTGCCAGTACCCCCGGGGGGTATGTGAATGAAGCTTTCTTT. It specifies CASTPGGYVNEAFF.